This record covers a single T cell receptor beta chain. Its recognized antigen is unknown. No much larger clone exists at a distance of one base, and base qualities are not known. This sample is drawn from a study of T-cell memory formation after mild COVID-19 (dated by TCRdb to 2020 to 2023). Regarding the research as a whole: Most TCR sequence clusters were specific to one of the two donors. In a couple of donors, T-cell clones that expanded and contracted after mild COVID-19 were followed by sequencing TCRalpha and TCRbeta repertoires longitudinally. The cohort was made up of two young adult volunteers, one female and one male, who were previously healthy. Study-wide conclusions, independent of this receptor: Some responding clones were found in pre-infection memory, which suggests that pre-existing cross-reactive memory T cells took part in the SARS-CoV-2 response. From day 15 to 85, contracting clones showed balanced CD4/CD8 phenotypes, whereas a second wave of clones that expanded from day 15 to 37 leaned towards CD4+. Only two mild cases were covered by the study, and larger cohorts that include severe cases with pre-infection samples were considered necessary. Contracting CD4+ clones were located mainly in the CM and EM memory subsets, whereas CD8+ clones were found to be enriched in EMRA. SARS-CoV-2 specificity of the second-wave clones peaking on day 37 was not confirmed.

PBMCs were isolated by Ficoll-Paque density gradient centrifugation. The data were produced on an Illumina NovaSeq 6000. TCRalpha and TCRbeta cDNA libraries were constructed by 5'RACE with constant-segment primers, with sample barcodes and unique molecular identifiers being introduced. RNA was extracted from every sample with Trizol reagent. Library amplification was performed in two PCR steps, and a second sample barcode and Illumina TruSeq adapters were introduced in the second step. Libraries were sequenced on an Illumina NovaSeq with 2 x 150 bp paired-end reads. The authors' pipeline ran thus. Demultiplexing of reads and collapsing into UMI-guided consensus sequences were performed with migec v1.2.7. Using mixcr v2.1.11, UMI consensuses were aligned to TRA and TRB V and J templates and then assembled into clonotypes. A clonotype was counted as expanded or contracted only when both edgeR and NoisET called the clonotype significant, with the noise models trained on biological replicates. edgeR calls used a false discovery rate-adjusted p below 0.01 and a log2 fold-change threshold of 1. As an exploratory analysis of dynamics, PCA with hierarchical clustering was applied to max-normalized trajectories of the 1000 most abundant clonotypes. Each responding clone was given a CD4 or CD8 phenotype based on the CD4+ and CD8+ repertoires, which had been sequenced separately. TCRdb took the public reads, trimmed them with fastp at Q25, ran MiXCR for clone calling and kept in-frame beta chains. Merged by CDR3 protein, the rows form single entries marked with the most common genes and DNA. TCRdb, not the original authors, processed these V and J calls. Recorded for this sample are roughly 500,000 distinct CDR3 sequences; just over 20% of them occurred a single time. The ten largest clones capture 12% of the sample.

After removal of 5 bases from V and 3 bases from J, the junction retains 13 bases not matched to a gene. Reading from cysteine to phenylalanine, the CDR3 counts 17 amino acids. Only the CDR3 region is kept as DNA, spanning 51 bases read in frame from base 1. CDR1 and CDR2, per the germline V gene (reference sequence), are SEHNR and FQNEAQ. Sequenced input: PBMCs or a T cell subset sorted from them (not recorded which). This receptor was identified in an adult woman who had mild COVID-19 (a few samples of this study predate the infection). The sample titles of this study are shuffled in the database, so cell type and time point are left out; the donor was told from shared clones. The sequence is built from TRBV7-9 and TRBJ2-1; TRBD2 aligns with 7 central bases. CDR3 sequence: CASSPVGSGDFYNEQFF. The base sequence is TGTGCCAGCAGCCCGGTGGGGAGCGGGGACTTCTACAATGAGCAGTTCTTC.